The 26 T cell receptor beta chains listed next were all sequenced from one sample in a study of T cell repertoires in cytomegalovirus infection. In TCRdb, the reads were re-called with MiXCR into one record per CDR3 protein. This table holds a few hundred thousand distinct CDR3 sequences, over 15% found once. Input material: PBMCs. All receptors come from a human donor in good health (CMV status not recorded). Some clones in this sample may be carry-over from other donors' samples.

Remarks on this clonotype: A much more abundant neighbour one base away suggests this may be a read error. In DNA, the CDR3 is TGCGCCAGCATTCAACATCAAGGGGCCTCCTTGGGCAATCAGCCCCAGCATTTT. Protein product: CASIQHQGASLGNQPQHF. V usage is TRBV23-1 and J usage is TRBJ1-5, with D possibly being TRBD1 (5 bases). TRBV23-1 is an open reading frame whose function is uncertain. The CDR3 consists of 18 residues.

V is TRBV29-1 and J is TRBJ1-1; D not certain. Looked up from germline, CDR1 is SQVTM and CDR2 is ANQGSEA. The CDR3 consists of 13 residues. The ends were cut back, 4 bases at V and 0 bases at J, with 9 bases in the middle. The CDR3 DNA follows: TGCAGCGTTGTGGTTGCATTGAACACTGAAGCTTTCTTT. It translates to CSVVVALNTEAFF. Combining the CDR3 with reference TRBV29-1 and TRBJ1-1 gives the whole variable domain SAVISQKPSRDICQRGTSLTIQCQVDSQVTMMFWYRQQPGQSLTLIATANQGSEATYESGFVIDKFPISRPNLTFSTLTVSNMSPEDSSIYLCSVVVALNTEAFFGQGTRLTVV.

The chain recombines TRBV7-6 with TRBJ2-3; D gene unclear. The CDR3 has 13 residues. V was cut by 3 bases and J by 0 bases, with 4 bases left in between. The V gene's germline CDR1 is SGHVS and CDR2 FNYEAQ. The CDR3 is CASSLWSTDTQYF. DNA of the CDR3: TGTGCCAGCAGCTTGTGGAGCACAGATACGCAGTATTTT.

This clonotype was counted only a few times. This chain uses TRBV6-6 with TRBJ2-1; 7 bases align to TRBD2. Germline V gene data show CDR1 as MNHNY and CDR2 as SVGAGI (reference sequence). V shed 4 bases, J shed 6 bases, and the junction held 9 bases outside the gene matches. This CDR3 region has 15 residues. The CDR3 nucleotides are TGTGCCAGCAGTTCCACTAGCGTTTCCCTCAATGAGCAGTTCTTC. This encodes CASSSTSVSLNEQFF.

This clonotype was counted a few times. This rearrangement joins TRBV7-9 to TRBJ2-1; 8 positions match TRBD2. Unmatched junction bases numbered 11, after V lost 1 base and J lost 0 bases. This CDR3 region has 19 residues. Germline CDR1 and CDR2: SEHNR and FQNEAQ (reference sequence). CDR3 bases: TGTGCCAGCAGCTTAGGCGTCGGGGGGGGTTGGAGCTCCTACAATGAGCAGTTCTTC. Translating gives CASSLGVGGGWSSYNEQFF. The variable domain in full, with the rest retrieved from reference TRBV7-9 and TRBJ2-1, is DTGVSQNPRHKITKRGQNVTFRCDPISEHNRLYWYRQTLGQGPEFLTYFQNEAQLEKSRLLSDRFSAERPKGSFSTLEIQRTEQGDSAMYLCASSLGVGGGWSSYNEQFFGPGTRLTVL.

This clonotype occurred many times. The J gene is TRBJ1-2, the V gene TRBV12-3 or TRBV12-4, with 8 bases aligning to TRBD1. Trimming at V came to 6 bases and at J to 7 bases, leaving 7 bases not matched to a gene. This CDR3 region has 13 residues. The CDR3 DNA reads TGTGCCAGCAGCTTGGACAGGGTCCGTGGCTACACCTTC. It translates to CASSLDRVRGYTF.

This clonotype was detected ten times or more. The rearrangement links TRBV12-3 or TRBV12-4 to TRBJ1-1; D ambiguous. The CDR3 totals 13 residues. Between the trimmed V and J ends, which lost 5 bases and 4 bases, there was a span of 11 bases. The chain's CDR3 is CASSLQLGTEAFF. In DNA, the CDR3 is TGTGCCAGCAGTCTTCAATTGGGCACTGAAGCTTTCTTT.

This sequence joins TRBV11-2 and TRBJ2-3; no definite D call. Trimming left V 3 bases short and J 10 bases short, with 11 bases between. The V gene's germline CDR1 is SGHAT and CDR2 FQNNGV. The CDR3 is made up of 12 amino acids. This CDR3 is CASSFGSTAQYF. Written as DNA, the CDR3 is TGTGCCAGCAGCTTTGGGTCGACGGCGCAGTATTTT.

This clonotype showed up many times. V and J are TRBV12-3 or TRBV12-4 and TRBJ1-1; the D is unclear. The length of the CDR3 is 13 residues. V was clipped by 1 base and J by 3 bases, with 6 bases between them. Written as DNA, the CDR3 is TGTGCCAGCAGTTTAGATCTTGACACTGAAGCTTTCTTT. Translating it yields CASSLDLDTEAFF.

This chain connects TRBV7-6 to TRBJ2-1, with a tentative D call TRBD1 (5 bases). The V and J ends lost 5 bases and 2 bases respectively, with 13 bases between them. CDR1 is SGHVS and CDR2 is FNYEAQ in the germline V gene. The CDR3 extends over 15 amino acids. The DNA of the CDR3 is TGTGCCAGCAGCCCTGCAGGGTACACCTACAATGAGCAGTTCTTC. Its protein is CASSPAGYTYNEQFF.

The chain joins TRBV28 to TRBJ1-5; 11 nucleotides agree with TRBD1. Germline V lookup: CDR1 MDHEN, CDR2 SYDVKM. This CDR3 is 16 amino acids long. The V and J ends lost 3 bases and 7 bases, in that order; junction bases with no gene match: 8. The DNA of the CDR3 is TGTGCCAGCAGTTTGGGGGACAGGGGGGATGGACAGCCCCAGCATTTT. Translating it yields CASSLGDRGDGQPQHF.

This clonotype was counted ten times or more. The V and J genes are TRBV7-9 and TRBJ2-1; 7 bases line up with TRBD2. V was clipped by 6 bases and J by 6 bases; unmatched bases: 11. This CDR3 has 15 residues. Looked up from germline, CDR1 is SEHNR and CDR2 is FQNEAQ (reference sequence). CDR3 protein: CASSRASGSLNEQFF. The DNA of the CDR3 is TGTGCCAGCAGTAGGGCTAGCGGCTCACTCAATGAGCAGTTCTTC.

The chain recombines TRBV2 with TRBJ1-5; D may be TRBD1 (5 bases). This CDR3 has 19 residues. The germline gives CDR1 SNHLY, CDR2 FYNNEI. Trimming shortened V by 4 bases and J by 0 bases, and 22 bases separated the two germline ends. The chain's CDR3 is CASSGGLGKAYYSNQPQHF. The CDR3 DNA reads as TGTGCCAGCAGTGGGGGACTCGGAAAGGCCTATTATAGCAATCAGCCCCAGCATTTT.

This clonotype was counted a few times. This CDR3 reads CASSLARPEKLFF. The DNA of the CDR3 is TGTGCCAGCAGCTTAGCACGGCCCGAAAAACTGTTTTTT. V is TRBV7-2 and J is TRBJ1-4; no clear D gene. Germline V CDR1 and CDR2: SGHTA, FQGNSA. The CDR3 runs 13 residues. V lost 0 bases to trimming and J lost 8 bases, with 7 bases between them.

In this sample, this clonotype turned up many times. CDR3 nucleotide sequence: TGTGCCAGCAGCCCGAGGGTCTGGGATCGGAACACTGAAGCTTTCTTT. Its translation is CASSPRVWDRNTEAFF. The chain is built from TRBV7-2 and TRBJ1-1; D is uncertain. This CDR3 is built from 16 residues. V was trimmed by 5 bases and J by 1 base, leaving 17 bases between them. The germline CDR1 and CDR2 sequences are SGHTA and FQGNSA.

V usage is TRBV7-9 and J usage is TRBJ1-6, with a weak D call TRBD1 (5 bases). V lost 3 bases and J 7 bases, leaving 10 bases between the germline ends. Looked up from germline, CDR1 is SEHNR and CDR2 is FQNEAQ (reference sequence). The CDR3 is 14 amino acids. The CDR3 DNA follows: TGTGCCAGCAGCTTTGGGACTTGGAATTCACCCCTCCACTTT. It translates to CASSFGTWNSPLHF.

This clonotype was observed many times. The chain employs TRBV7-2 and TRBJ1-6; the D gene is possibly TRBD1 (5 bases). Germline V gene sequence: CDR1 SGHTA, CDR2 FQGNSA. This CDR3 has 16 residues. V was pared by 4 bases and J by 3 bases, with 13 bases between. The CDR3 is CASSSVPGGYNSPLHF. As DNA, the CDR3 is TGTGCCAGCAGCTCCGTACCTGGGGGCTATAATTCACCCCTCCACTTT.

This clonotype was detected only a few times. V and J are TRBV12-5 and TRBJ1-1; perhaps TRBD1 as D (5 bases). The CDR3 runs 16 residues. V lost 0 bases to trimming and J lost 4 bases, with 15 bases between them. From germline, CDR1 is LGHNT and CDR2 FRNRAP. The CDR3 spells CASGLVGTGWSTEAFF. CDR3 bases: TGTGCTAGTGGTTTGGTTGGGACGGGCTGGTCCACTGAAGCTTTCTTT.

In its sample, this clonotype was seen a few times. For the CDR3, the DNA is TGCAGTGCTAGAGACGCAAGAGGGGAGGATGAAAAACTGTTTTTT. This translates into CSARDARGEDEKLFF. The chain is built from TRBV20-1 and TRBJ1-4; tentative D call: TRBD1 (5 bases). Germline CDR1 reads DFQATT; CDR2 reads SNEGSKA (reference sequence). V lost 0 bases to trimming and J lost 6 bases, with 14 bases between them. The CDR3 sequence is 15 residues long.

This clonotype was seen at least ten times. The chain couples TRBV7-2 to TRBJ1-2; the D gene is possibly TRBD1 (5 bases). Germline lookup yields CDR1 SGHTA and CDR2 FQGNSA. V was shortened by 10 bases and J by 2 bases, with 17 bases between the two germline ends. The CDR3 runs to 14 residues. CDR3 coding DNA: TGTGCCATCGGGGGTCTGGCAGGGAACTATGGCTACACCTTC. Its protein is CAIGGLAGNYGYTF.

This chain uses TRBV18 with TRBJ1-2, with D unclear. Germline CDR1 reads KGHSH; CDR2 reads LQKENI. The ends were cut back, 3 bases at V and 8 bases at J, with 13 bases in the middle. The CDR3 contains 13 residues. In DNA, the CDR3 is TGTGCCAGCTCACCTATGGATCTAATAGGCTACACCTTC. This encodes CASSPMDLIGYTF.

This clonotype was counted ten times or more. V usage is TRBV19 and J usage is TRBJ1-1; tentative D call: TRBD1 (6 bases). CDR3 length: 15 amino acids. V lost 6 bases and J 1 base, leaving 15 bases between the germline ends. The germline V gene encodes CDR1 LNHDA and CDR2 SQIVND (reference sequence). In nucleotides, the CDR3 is TGTGCCAGTAGCCCCGGGGGCCTACGGAACACTGAAGCTTTCTTT. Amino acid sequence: CASSPGGLRNTEAFF.

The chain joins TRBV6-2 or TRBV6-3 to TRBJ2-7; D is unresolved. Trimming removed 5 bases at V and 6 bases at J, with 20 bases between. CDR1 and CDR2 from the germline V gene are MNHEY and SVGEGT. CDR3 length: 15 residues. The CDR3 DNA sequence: TGTGCCAGCAGTCCGCGGCTGGGGAAGTGGGGCGAGCAGTACTTC. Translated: CASSPRLGKWGEQYF.

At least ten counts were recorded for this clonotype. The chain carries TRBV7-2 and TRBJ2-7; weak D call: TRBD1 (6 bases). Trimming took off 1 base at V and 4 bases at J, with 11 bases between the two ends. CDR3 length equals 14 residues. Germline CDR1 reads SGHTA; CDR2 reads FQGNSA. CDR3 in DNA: TGTGCCAGCAGCTTAGGACGGACAGCTTACGAGCAGTACTTC. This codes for CASSLGRTAYEQYF.

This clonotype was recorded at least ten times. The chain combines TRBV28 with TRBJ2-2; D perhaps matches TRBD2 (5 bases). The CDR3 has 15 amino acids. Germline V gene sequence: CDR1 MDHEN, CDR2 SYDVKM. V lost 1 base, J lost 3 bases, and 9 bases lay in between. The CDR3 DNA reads TGTGCCAGCAGTTTATTAGGGAGAGACACCGGGGAGCTGTTTTTT. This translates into CASSLLGRDTGELFF.

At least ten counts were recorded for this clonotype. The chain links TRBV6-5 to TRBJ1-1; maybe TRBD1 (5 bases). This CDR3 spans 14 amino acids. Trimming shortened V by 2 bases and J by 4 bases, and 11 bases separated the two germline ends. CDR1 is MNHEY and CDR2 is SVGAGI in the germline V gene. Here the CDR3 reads CASSYRGVGTEAFF. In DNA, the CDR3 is TGTGCCAGCAGTTACCGGGGGGTCGGCACTGAAGCTTTCTTT.